This T cell receptor (beta chain) was identified during a study of blood T cell repertoires in COVID-19. Study background: The study drew acute and convalescent COVID-19 samples from the United States, Italy and Spain. T cells, B-cell-depleted T cells, or PBMCs provided the cDNA or gDNA that served as material.

Source study methods: Amplification from reference gene primers served as the basis for estimated nucleated cell counts. The assay was immunoSEQ multiplex PCR, and TCRdb's table has in-frame clones only and misses some. Clone size and the V and J calls come from that table; the DNA yielded D and trimming. Among about 57,000 clones, about 91% were seen once, and the ten largest hold roughly 2.4%. The TCR was taken from a man between 60 and 75 years old with acute or convalescent COVID-19. The sequenced sample was peripheral blood.

The CDR3 spells CASSLDGDRGASYEQYF. The CDR3 bases are TGTGCCAGCAGCTTAGATGGGGACAGGGGAGCCTCCTACGAGCAGTACTTC. This sequence joins TRBV11-2 and TRBJ2-7; 10 bases map to TRBD1. CDR1 and CDR2 (germline): SGHAT, FQNNGV. The CDR3 extends over 17 amino acids. V gave up 0 bases and J gave up 0 bases; unmatched junction bases: 5.